This record looks at one TCR beta chain sequence and its context. These data originate in a study of blood T cell repertoires in COVID-19. For the study at large: The samples span acute and convalescent COVID-19 from the United States, Italy and Spain. T cells, B-cell-depleted T cells, or PBMCs provided the cDNA or gDNA that served as material.

Methods used by the authors: Amplification of reference gene primers was used by the study to estimate nucleated cell counts. Libraries were prepared by immunoSEQ multiplex PCR; TCRdb keeps only in-frame clonotypes and omits some of them. The DNA gave D and trimming, while V, J and clone size come from that table. Here the sample spans about 55,000 clones, more than 85% being singletons. This TCR was sampled from a man in his forties or fifties with active COVID-19. What was sequenced was peripheral blood.

In DNA form, the CDR3 reads TGTGCCAGCTTCCGGAGGGAAGTTAGCACTGAAGCTTTCTTT. It encodes CASFRREVSTEAFF. This sequence joins TRBV2 and TRBJ1-1; D ambiguous. Per germline, CDR1 SNHLY and CDR2 FYNNEI. Trimming removed 8 bases from V and 4 bases from J, with 17 bases in between. This CDR3 region has 14 residues. Combining the CDR3 with reference TRBV2 and TRBJ1-1 gives the whole variable domain EPEVTQTPSHQVTQMGQEVILRCVPISNHLYFYWYRQILGQKVEFLVSFYNNEISEKSEIFDDQFSVERPDGSNFTLKIRSTKLEDSAMYFCASFRREVSTEAFFGQGTRLTVV.